The table lists the clone carrying this TCR beta chain with many counts. Its antigen is unknown. This record comes from a study of T cell repertoires in cytomegalovirus infection. Study findings and constraints: Totalled public TCR beta family frequency picked out people who carried CMV plus the relevant HLA. There were HLA-C-restricted CMV-specific TCR beta clonotypes dominating the ex vivo response.

A single record per CDR3 protein comes from TCRdb applying MiXCR to the reads. The sample includes more than 350,000 distinct CDR3 sequences, approximately 32% seen only once; the top ten take roughly an eighth. CDR1 and CDR2 (germline): SGHTA, FQGNSA. Trimming left V 1 base short and J 2 bases short, with 9 bases between. The CDR3 has 14 amino acids. The source material was PBMCs. The TCR sequence derives from a human donor in good health (CMV status not recorded). Some clones in this sample may be carry-over from other donors' samples. This chain links TRBV7-2 with TRBJ2-7; a weak D match, TRBD2 (5 bases). DNA of the CDR3: TGTGCCAGCAGCTTAGTTGAGGGCACCTACGAGCAGTACTTC. It specifies CASSLVEGTYEQYF.